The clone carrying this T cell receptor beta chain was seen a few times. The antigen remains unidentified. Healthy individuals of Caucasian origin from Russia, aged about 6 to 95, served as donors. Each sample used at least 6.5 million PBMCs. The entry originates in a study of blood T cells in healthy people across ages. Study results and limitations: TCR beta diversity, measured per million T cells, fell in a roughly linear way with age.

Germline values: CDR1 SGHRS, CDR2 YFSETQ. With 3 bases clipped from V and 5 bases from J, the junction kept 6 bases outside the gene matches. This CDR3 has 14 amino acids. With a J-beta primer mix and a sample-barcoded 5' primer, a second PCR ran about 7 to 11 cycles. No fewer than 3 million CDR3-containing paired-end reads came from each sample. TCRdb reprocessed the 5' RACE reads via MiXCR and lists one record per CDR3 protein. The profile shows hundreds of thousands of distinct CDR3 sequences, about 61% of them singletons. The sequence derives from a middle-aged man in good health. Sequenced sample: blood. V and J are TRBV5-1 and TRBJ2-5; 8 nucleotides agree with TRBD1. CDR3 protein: CASSWRQGSETQYF. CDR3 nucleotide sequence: TGCGCCAGCAGCTGGAGACAGGGGTCGGAGACCCAGTACTTC.